The next 30 T cell receptor beta chains were all read from a single sample in a study of cytomegalovirus exposure and HLA in healthy donors. The assay was immunoSEQ multiplex PCR, and TCRdb's table has in-frame clones only and misses some. The sample has approximately 190,000 clones, around four fifths seen once. Material: PBMCs. The source is a man in his late teens or twenties in good health and CMV-seropositive.

This clone was observed once. The gene calls are TRBV6-6 and TRBJ1-2; TRBD1 matches at 8 bases. The CDR3 spans 15 residues. Trimming took 4 bases from V and 3 from J; bases not matched to a gene: 7. The germline CDR1 and CDR2 sequences are MNHNY and SVGAGI (reference sequence). The CDR3, as DNA: TGTGCCAGCAGTTTGAGCCGACAGGGGTACTATGGCTACACCTTC. Translation: CASSLSRQGYYGYTF.

V is TRBV28 and J is TRBJ2-5, with D tentatively TRBD2 (7 bases). V lost 6 bases and J lost 5, with 13 bases in between. There are 13 residues in the CDR3. Germline V gives CDR1 MDHEN, CDR2 SYDVKM. The CDR3 DNA is TGTGCCAGCAGGATGGGGGGGCAGGAGACCCAGTACTTC. The encoded protein is CASRMGGQETQYF.

V and J are TRBV27 and TRBJ2-7, with D possibly matching TRBD2 (5 bases). The V and J ends lost 3 bases and 6 bases respectively, with 15 bases between them. The CDR3 is 14 amino acids. Germline CDR1 and CDR2: MNHEY and SMNVEV (reference sequence). The CDR3 spells CASSLARTRSEQYF. DNA of the CDR3: TGTGCCAGCAGTTTGGCCAGGACTCGTTCCGAGCAGTACTTC.

The rearrangement joins TRBV15 to TRBJ2-7; 11 nucleotides align to TRBD1. V was clipped by 4 bases and J by 2 bases; unmatched bases: 7. The germline gives CDR1 LNHNV, CDR2 YYDKDF (reference sequence). The length of the CDR3 is 16 residues. CDR3 bases: TGTGCCACCAGCAAGAATCCGGGACAGGGGGCCTACGAGCAGTACTTC. Amino acid sequence: CATSKNPGQGAYEQYF.

The chain carries TRBV28 and TRBJ2-7, with TRBD2 identical over 9 bases. The CDR3 covers 15 residues. From germline, CDR1 is MDHEN and CDR2 SYDVKM. V shed 6 bases and J 2 bases; nucleotides not matched to a gene: 8. The CDR3, as DNA: TGTGCCAGCAGCCTTCACCTAGCGGGAACCTACGAGCAGTACTTC. It encodes CASSLHLAGTYEQYF.

The DNA of the CDR3 is TGTGCCAGCAGCTTCGGGGGGCAGTCTGAAGCTTTCTTT. It encodes CASSFGGQSEAFF. The V and J genes are TRBV7-3 and TRBJ1-1; TRBD1 might be the D (6 bases). V was trimmed by 3 bases and J by 6 bases, leaving 11 bases between them. Per the germline V gene, CDR1 is SGHTA and CDR2 is FQGTGA. This CDR3 is 13 amino acids long.

V is TRBV28 and J is TRBJ2-5; weak D call: TRBD2 (5 bases). Looked up from germline, CDR1 is MDHEN and CDR2 is SYDVKM. The CDR3 is made up of 14 amino acids. With 5 bases removed from V and 1 base from J, the gap between germline ends came to 11 bases. CDR3 amino acids: CASSPSAVQETQYF. CDR3 in DNA: TGTGCCAGCAGTCCATCAGCGGTCCAAGAGACCCAGTACTTC. The full variable domain, in which reference TRBV28 and TRBJ2-5 provide the parts outside the CDR3, is DVKVTQSSRYLVKRTGEKVFLECVQDMDHENMFWYRQDPGLGLRLIYFSYDVKMKEKGDIPEGYSVSREKKERFSLILESASTNQTSMYLCASSPSAVQETQYFGPGTRLLVL.

This rearrangement joins TRBV7-6 to TRBJ1-3; 8 bases fit TRBD1. V shed 0 bases and J 4 bases; nucleotides not matched to a gene: 5. CDR1 is SGHVS and CDR2 is FNYEAQ in the germline V gene. The CDR3 covers 16 residues. CDR3 in DNA: TGTGCCAGCAGCTTAGCGAGCAGGGGGCTAGGAAACACCATATATTTT. It specifies CASSLASRGLGNTIYF.

The CDR3 protein is CASSEPGNQPQHF. Here the CDR3 DNA reads TGTGCCAGCAGTGAACCGGGGAATCAGCCCCAGCATTTT. The chain combines TRBV6-1 with TRBJ1-5; the D is unclear. Per germline, CDR1 MNHNS and CDR2 SASEGT. CDR3 size: 13 residues. With 2 bases removed from V and 4 bases from J, the gap between germline ends came to 6 bases.

CDR3 residues: CASSWTSGSNNEQFF. The CDR3 bases are TGTGCCAGCAGTTGGACTAGCGGTTCTAACAATGAGCAGTTCTTC. This chain joins TRBV27 and TRBJ2-1; 10 bases align to TRBD2. This CDR3 region has 15 residues. V dropped 4 bases and J dropped 5; count of bases not matched to a gene: 5. CDR1 and CDR2 (germline): MNHEY, SMNVEV (reference sequence).

This rearrangement joins TRBV19 to TRBJ1-1; D remains ambiguous. The CDR3 has 14 residues. V lost 5 bases, J lost 0 bases, and 10 bases lay in between. From germline, CDR1 is LNHDA and CDR2 SQIVND (reference sequence). CDR3 DNA sequence: TGTGCCAGTAGTCACGCCCCGGTGAACACTGAAGCTTTCTTT. Translated: CASSHAPVNTEAFF.

This clone was counted a few times. The chain has TRBV27 and TRBJ1-2, with D hard to call. The germline V and J ends were trimmed by 2 bases and 6 bases, with 13 bases remaining between them. The CDR3 contains 14 residues. Germline CDR1 reads MNHEY; CDR2 reads SMNVEV (reference sequence). This chain's CDR3 is CASSLNRRSNGYTF. The CDR3 region has the DNA TGTGCCAGCAGTTTAAACAGAAGGTCGAATGGCTACACCTTC.

This chain joins TRBV27 and TRBJ2-3; 12 positions agree with TRBD2. The CDR3 length is 16 residues. CDR1 MNHEY and CDR2 SMNVEV come from the germline V gene (reference sequence). Trimming took 4 bases from V and 4 from J; bases not matched to a gene: 6. CDR3 bases: TGTGCCAGCAGTTCCCCGACTAGCGGGAGAGCAGATACGCAGTATTTT. Residues: CASSSPTSGRADTQYF.

The V and J genes are TRBV30 and TRBJ2-4; 7 bases are shared with TRBD2. The J segment lost 6 bases and the V segment lost 2 bases, leaving 4 bases of the junction unmatched. Germline loops: CDR1 GTSNPN, CDR2 SVGIG (reference sequence). The CDR3 covers 13 residues. Here the CDR3 reads CAWSRGEGNIQYF. The CDR3 coding sequence is TGTGCCTGGAGTAGAGGGGAGGGAAACATTCAGTACTTC.

This clone was picked up one time. The chain carries TRBV27 and TRBJ1-1, with D unresolved. The CDR3 loop spans 14 amino acids. V gave up 7 bases and J gave up 1 base, with 13 bases separating them. Germline V gene sequence: CDR1 MNHEY, CDR2 SMNVEV (reference sequence). CDR3 sequence: CASKPLRANTEAFF. Written as DNA, the CDR3 is TGTGCCAGCAAACCCTTGCGGGCGAACACTGAAGCTTTCTTT.

The V and J genes are TRBV2 and TRBJ1-1; D gene uncertain. Per the germline V gene, CDR1 is SNHLY and CDR2 is FYNNEI. This CDR3 has 13 amino acids. Trimming shortened V by 8 bases and J by 2 bases, and 12 bases separated the two germline ends. For the CDR3, the DNA is TGTGCCAGCGGGAAGGGAGGCAACACTGAAGCTTTCTTT. Translating gives CASGKGGNTEAFF.

This clone showed up just once. The chain carries TRBV4-3 and TRBJ2-2, with a possible D match to TRBD1 (5 bases). V was shortened by 0 bases and J by 7 bases, with 21 bases between the two germline ends. This CDR3 has 18 residues. The V gene's germline CDR1 is LGHNA and CDR2 YSLEER. The CDR3 here is CASSQDLLNRRSIGELFF. In DNA, the CDR3 is TGCGCCAGCAGCCAAGATTTACTTAACAGGCGGTCCATCGGGGAGCTGTTTTTT.

This rearrangement joins TRBV6-1 to TRBJ1-4; D not resolved. The CDR3 covers 14 residues. Trimming left V 3 bases short and J 8 bases short, with 13 bases between. The germline V gene has CDR1 MNHNS and CDR2 SASEGT. In DNA form, the CDR3 reads TGTGCCAGCAGTGATGGAGGGATGTCGGAAAAACTGTTTTTT. It translates to CASSDGGMSEKLFF.

The J gene is TRBJ2-7, the V gene TRBV2, with TRBD1 as a possible D gene (5 bases). There are 13 residues in the CDR3. Trimming removed 10 bases at V and 0 bases at J, with 13 bases between. In germline, CDR1 is SNHLY, CDR2 FYNNEI. The chain's CDR3 is CATNQGFSYEQYF. The CDR3 coding sequence is TGTGCCACAAACCAGGGTTTCTCCTACGAGCAGTACTTC.

The CDR3 sequence: CASSPLTGTDTQYF. The CDR3 DNA sequence: TGTGCCAGCTCACCACTTACAGGGACGGATACGCAGTATTTT. The rearrangement joins TRBV18 to TRBJ2-3; D is perhaps TRBD1 (6 bases). The V end was cut by 1 base, the J end by 6 bases, with 11 bases between. Germline CDR1 KGHSH, CDR2 LQKENI. CDR3 size: 14 residues.

This rearrangement joins TRBV28 to TRBJ2-1, with a possible D match to TRBD2 (5 bases). Trimming shortened V by 5 bases and J by 0 bases, and 11 bases separated the two germline ends. Per germline, CDR1 MDHEN and CDR2 SYDVKM. CDR3 length: 15 amino acids. CDR3 DNA: TGTGCCAGCAGTACCCCGGGGAGCTCCTACAATGAGCAGTTCTTC. It is translated as CASSTPGSSYNEQFF.

This chain uses TRBV5-4 with TRBJ2-2, with D possibly being TRBD2 (6 bases). CDR3 size: 14 residues. V was clipped by 0 bases and J by 7 bases, with 10 bases between them. Germline values: CDR1 SGHNT, CDR2 YYREEE (reference sequence). CDR3 sequence (DNA): TGTGCCAGCAGCTTGGGACTAGACGGCGGGGAGCTGTTTTTT. It specifies CASSLGLDGGELFF.

The chain employs TRBV4-3 and TRBJ1-1; TRBD1 aligns across 9 bases. The V segment lost 0 bases and the J segment 1 base; nucleotides outside the gene matches: 9. The germline V gene encodes CDR1 LGHNA and CDR2 YSLEER. This CDR3 has 18 amino acids. DNA for the CDR3: TGCGCCAGCAGCCAAGAGCCACAGGGGGCAAGTAAGAACACTGAAGCTTTCTTT. This encodes CASSQEPQGASKNTEAFF.

This clone came up once. The gene calls are TRBV7-2 and TRBJ2-2, with 8 bases aligning to TRBD2. V shed 6 bases, J shed 0 bases, and the junction held 9 bases outside the gene matches. The CDR3 is 17 residues long. The germline V gene has CDR1 SGHTA and CDR2 FQGNSA. CDR3: CASSPTPLAANTGELFF. Written as DNA, the CDR3 is TGTGCCAGCAGTCCAACCCCACTAGCGGCGAACACCGGGGAGCTGTTTTTT.

The chain employs TRBV2 and TRBJ1-2; D is unclear. Trimming removed 1 base from V and 2 bases from J, with 5 bases in between. Germline lookup yields CDR1 SNHLY and CDR2 FYNNEI. The CDR3 loop spans 13 amino acids. For the CDR3, the DNA is TGTGCCAGCAGTGAAGGGCAGAACTATGGCTACACCTTC. Residues: CASSEGQNYGYTF.

The gene calls are TRBV28 and TRBJ2-3, with D unresolved. The germline CDR1 and CDR2 sequences are MDHEN and SYDVKM. The CDR3 contains 11 residues. Trimming shortened V by 5 bases and J by 5 bases, and 5 bases separated the two germline ends. CDR3 in amino acids: CASSPRDTQYF. CDR3 in DNA: TGTGCCAGCAGTCCTCGAGATACGCAGTATTTT. The variable domain in full, with the rest retrieved from reference TRBV28 and TRBJ2-3, is DVKVTQSSRYLVKRTGEKVFLECVQDMDHENMFWYRQDPGLGLRLIYFSYDVKMKEKGDIPEGYSVSREKKERFSLILESASTNQTSMYLCASSPRDTQYFGPGTRLTVL.

This chain connects TRBV25-1 to TRBJ1-2; maybe TRBD1 (5 bases). This CDR3 spans 12 amino acids. Trimming removed 7 bases at V and 8 bases at J, with 14 bases between. The germline V gene encodes CDR1 MGHDK and CDR2 SYGVNS. The CDR3 protein is CASTGWGDGYTF. The DNA of the CDR3 is TGTGCCAGCACTGGGTGGGGGGACGGCTACACCTTC.

The chain is built from TRBV5-1 and TRBJ1-1; possible D gene TRBD1, 5 bases. The CDR3 extends over 19 amino acids. CDR1 is SGHRS, CDR2 YFSETQ, per germline. Trimming took off 1 base at V and 4 bases at J, with 26 bases between the two ends. The CDR3 DNA follows: TGCGCCAGCAGCTTGTCAGGGACTACCGGGGTTGGGTCCAGCACTGAAGCTTTCTTT. This encodes CASSLSGTTGVGSSTEAFF.

The genes are TRBV5-4 and TRBJ1-4, with 11 bases identical to TRBD1. Germline trimming cut 3 bases from V and 7 bases from J; bases unmatched to any gene: 11. The CDR3 spans 17 residues. Germline V gene data show CDR1 as SGHNT and CDR2 as YYREEE (reference sequence). The DNA of the CDR3 is TGTGCCAGCAGCTCCTCCGGGACAGGGGGAGGCGGTGAAAAACTGTTTTTT. Translating it yields CASSSSGTGGGGEKLFF. Using reference TRBV5-4 and TRBJ1-4 for the parts outside the CDR3, the full variable domain is ETGVTQSPTHLIKTRGQQVTLRCSSQSGHNTVSWYQQALGQGPQFIFQYYREEENGRGNFPPRFSGLQFPNYSSELNVNALELDDSALYLCASSSSGTGGGGEKLFFGSGTQLSVL.

This chain uses TRBV11-2 with TRBJ2-2; 7 bases agree with TRBD2. With V trimmed by 2 bases and J by 7 bases, 7 bases remained unmatched. CDR1 is SGHAT and CDR2 is FQNNGV in the germline V gene. CDR3 length equals 15 residues. CDR3: CASSLQGRADGELFF. In DNA form, the CDR3 reads TGTGCCAGCAGCTTACAAGGGAGGGCCGACGGGGAGCTGTTTTTT.